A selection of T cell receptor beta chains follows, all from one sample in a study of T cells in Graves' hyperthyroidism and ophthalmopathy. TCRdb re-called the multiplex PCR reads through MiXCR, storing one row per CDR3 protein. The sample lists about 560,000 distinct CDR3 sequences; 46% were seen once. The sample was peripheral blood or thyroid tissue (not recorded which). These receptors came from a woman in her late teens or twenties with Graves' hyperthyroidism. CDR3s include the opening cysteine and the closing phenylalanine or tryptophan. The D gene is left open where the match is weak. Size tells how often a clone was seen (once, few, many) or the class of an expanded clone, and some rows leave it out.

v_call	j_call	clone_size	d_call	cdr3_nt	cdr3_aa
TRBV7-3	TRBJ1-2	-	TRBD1	TGTGCCAGCAGCTTAGGATTCGTGACAGGGGCATATAACTATGGCTACACCTTC	CASSLGFVTGAYNYGYTF
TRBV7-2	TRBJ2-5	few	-	TGTGCCAGCAGCTTAGTCTTTGGGAGGGGGAAGACCCAGTACTTC	CASSLVFGRGKTQYF
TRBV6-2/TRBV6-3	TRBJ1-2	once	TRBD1	TGTGCCAGCAGTACTGGACAGGGGATTGGCTACACCTTC	CASSTGQGIGYTF
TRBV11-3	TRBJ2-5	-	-	TGTGCCAGCAGCCCCAGGACTTACGAGACCCAGTACTTC	CASSPRTYETQYF
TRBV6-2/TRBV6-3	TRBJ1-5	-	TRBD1	TGTGCCAGCAGTTACTCGCAGGACAGGGGACAGCCCCAGCATTTT	CASSYSQDRGQPQHF
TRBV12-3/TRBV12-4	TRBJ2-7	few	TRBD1	TGTGCCAGCACTAGAGGGACAGCCTACGAGCAGTACTTC	CASTRGTAYEQYF
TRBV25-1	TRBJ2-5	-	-	TGTGCCACCAGTGGCCCAGGGGGGGCTGTGTACTTC	CATSGPGGAVYF
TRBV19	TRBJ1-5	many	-	TGTGCCAGTAGTGTCGAGTGGGTCCCCCAGCATTTT	CASSVEWVPQHF
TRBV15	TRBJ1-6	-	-	TGTGCCACCAGCAGAGAAGGCAGGGTCTCCTCGAATTCACCCCTCCACTTT	CATSREGRVSSNSPLHF
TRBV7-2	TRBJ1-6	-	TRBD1	TGTGCCAGCAGCCTAGACAGGGGGCTTCTCCACTTT	CASSLDRGLLHF
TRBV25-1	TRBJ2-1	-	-	TGTGCCAGCAGTTACGGAGCTAGAGAGCAGTTCTTC	CASSYGAREQFF
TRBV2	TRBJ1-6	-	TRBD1	TGTGCCAGCAGTGAAGGACAGGGGGCTGGGTATAATTCACCCCTCCACTTT	CASSEGQGAGYNSPLHF
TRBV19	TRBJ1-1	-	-	TGTGCCAGTAGTATAGGTCGCCATGAAGCTTTCTTT	CASSIGRHEAFF
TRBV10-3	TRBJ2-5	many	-	TGTGCCATCCGTGCGGTGGGGCAAGAGACCCAGTACTTC	CAIRAVGQETQYF
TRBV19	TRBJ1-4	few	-	TGTGCCAGTAGTATCTCTCCAGCTCTATCTGAAAAACTGTTTTTT	CASSISPALSEKLFF
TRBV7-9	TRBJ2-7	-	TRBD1	TGCGCCAGCAGCGGCACAGGGGGCAACTACTACGAGCAGTACTTC	CASSGTGGNYYEQYF
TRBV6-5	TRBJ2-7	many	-	TGTGCCAGCAGTCGAACACGGGGCTACGAGCAGTACTTC	CASSRTRGYEQYF
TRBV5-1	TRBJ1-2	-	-	TGCGCCAGCAGCTTAGACGGAGCGTATACGTATGGCTACACCTTC	CASSLDGAYTYGYTF
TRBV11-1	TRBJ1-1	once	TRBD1	TGTGCCAGCATCTTAGACAGGGGGGCCACTGAAGCTTTCTTT	CASILDRGATEAFF
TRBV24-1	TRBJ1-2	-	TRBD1	TGTGCCACCCCTCCTAGGACAGGGGGGGACTATGGCTACACCTTC	CATPPRTGGDYGYTF
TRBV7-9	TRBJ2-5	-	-	TGTGCCAGCAGCACACTCAAAGAGACCCAGTACTTC	CASSTLKETQYF
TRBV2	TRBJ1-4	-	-	TGTGCCAGCAGTCCTTGGACCGCCCAGTCGGAAAAACTGTTTTTT	CASSPWTAQSEKLFF
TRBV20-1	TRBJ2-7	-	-	TGCAGTGCTAGGTCTAGCAGCTCCTACGAGCAGTACTTC	CSARSSSSYEQYF
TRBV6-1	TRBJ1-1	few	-	TGTGCCAGCACCCGGAGTCAGGGGCCCATGAACACTGAAGCTTTCTTT	CASTRSQGPMNTEAFF
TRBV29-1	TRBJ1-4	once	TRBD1	TGCAGCGCAGAAGGACAGGGTGGGATGGGACTGTTTTTT	CSAEGQGGMGLFF
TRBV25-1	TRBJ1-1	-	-	TGCGCCAGCAGCCAACAGGGTGCGAACACTGAAGCTTTCTTT	CASSQQGANTEAFF
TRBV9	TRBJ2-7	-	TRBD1	TGTGCCAGCAGCCCCGGGACAGTGTTCTCCTACGAGCAGTACTTC	CASSPGTVFSYEQYF
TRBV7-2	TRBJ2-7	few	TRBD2	TGTGCCAGCAGCCAGGCAGTAGCGCGGGAGAGTGCCTACGAGCAGTACTTC	CASSQAVARESAYEQYF
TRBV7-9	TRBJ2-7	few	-	TGTGCCAGCAGCCTAGAGGGCCCCTACTACGAGCAGTACTTC	CASSLEGPYYEQYF
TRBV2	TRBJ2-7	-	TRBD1	TGTGCCAGCAGTGAGGGAGACAGGGGTCTTGAGGAGCAGTACTTC	CASSEGDRGLEEQYF
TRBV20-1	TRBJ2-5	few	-	TGCAGTGGGGTACGGGATGAGGAGACCCAGTACTTC	CSGVRDEETQYF
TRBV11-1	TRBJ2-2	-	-	TGTGCCGGCCAAGAGAGTATACAGAACACCGGGGAGCTGTTTTTT	CAGQESIQNTGELFF
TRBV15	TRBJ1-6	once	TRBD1	TGTGCCACCAGCTCTCAGGGGGTCAGCTCCTATAATTCACCCCTCCACTTT	CATSSQGVSSYNSPLHF
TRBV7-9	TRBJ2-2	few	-	TGTGCCAGCAGCTTTCGACGCGACGGGGAGCTGTTTTTT	CASSFRRDGELFF
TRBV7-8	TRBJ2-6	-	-	TGTGCCAGCAGCTTAGCGGACAGCTCTGGGGCCAACGTCCTGACTTTC	CASSLADSSGANVLTF
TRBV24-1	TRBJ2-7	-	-	TGTGCCAGCAGTTACCCGACTAGTCGGGGATACGAGCAGTACTTC	CASSYPTSRGYEQYF
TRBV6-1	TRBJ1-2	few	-	TGTGCCAGCAGTGAAGTTCTCCATTCCTATGGCTACACCTTC	CASSEVLHSYGYTF
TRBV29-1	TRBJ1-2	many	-	TGCAGCGCTAAGCCCGAACGGGGAGGATATGGCTACACCTTC	CSAKPERGGYGYTF
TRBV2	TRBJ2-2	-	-	TGTGCCAGCAGGGAGGGAAGGGAGCTGTTTTTT	CASREGRELFF
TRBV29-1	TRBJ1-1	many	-	TGCAGCGTTGGTGGGATCGCGACAGAAGCTTTCTTT	CSVGGIATEAFF
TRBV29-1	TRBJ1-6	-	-	TGCAGCGTCGCAGGGGAACTCCATCAGCCCCTCCACTTT	CSVAGELHQPLHF
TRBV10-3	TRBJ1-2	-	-	TGTGCCATCAGCCCCGCGGCCGCGAACTATGGCTACACCTTC	CAISPAAANYGYTF